Listed below are T cell receptor beta chains from one sample, sequenced in a study of patients and donors after allogeneic stem cell transplantation. TCRdb reanalysed the RT-PCR reads using MiXCR and keeps one entry per CDR3 protein. The sample consists of roughly 180,000 distinct CDR3 sequences, 35% to 50% of them appearing once. Sequencing used blood, either unsorted or a sorted T cell fraction (not recorded which). The source is a human donor who was either an allogeneic HSCT recipient or a stem cell or donor lymphocyte infusion donor (not recorded which). It is not recorded whose cells these are; they may come from a transplant donor. The CDR3 runs from the conserved cysteine through the conserved F or W. A D gene is named only where the DNA matches it firmly. A row's size may be missing; if present it is once, few, many or a size class.

>-|few|TRBV14|TRBJ1-1
TGTGCCAGCAGCCCTGCAGGGCCTATTGAAGCTTTCTTT
CASSPAGPIEAFF
>-|-|TRBV7-2|TRBJ2-5
TGTGCCAGCAGCTTAGATCACGGGACGTTGGTGCTGACCCAGTACTTC
CASSLDHGTLVLTQYF
>-|few|TRBV4-2|TRBJ2-2
TGTGCCAGCAGCCAGGAACAAACGAACACCGGGGAGCTGTTTTTT
CASSQEQTNTGELFF
>-|-|TRBV9|TRBJ2-1
TGTGCCAGCAGCGTATTTCACAATGAGCAGTTCTTC
CASSVFHNEQFF
>-|-|TRBV15|TRBJ1-1
TGTGCCACCAGCCCCCGACAGCCGAACACTGAAGCTTTCTTT
CATSPRQPNTEAFF
>-|few|TRBV7-2|TRBJ2-3
TGTGCCAGCAAGGGCGGCTTAATGACCACAGATACGCAGTATTTT
CASKGGLMTTDTQYF
>TRBD1|few|TRBV19|TRBJ2-6
TGTGCCAGTAGTATACTGTCAGGGGGATCAGGGGCCAACGTCCTGACTTTC
CASSILSGGSGANVLTF
>TRBD1|few|TRBV6-6|TRBJ1-5
TGTGCCAGCATTCGACAGGGAAATCAGCCCCAGCATTTT
CASIRQGNQPQHF
>TRBD2|-|TRBV20-1|TRBJ2-7
TGCAGTGCTCCGGGACTAGCAGGCTACGAGCAGTACTTC
CSAPGLAGYEQYF
>-|-|TRBV28|TRBJ2-3
TGTGCCAGCAGTTCGGATCCACCCCCAGATACGCAGTATTTT
CASSSDPPPDTQYF
>-|few|TRBV5-1|TRBJ1-2
TGCGCCACCTTGGACCGCTCTGGCTACACCTTC
CATLDRSGYTF
>-|-|TRBV4-2|TRBJ2-5
TGTGCCAGCAGCCAAGGCCATGACGATTTTCAAGAGACCCAGTACTTC
CASSQGHDDFQETQYF
>-|-|TRBV6-2/TRBV6-3|TRBJ2-1
TGTGCCAGCAGTTACTCGGAGACTTCCTATTACAATGAGCAGTTCTTC
CASSYSETSYYNEQFF
>TRBD1|-|TRBV4-3|TRBJ2-2
TGCGCCAGCAGCCAACAGACAGGGGCCTTAACCGGGGAGCTGTTTTTT
CASSQQTGALTGELFF
>-|few|TRBV6-1|TRBJ1-2
TGTGCCAGCAGTTCACAGGAAAGCGTCTATGGCTACACCTTC
CASSSQESVYGYTF
>TRBD1|-|TRBV3-1|TRBJ1-2
TGTGCCAGCAGCCATCCGCTACCGACAGGGATCGCTAACTATGGCTACACCTTC
CASSHPLPTGIANYGYTF
>-|-|TRBV7-9|TRBJ2-2
TGTGCCAGCACCACCCGGGCGGTACTTACCGGGGAGCTGTTTTTT
CASTTRAVLTGELFF
>-|few|TRBV5-1|TRBJ2-7
TGCGCCAGCAGCTTGGAAGGTGCGGGAAATGATCAGCAGTACTTC
CASSLEGAGNDQQYF
>-|once|TRBV7-9|TRBJ2-5
TGTGCCAGCAGCTCGAGGGGACAAGAAGAGACCCAGTACTTC
CASSSRGQEETQYF
>TRBD2|few|TRBV5-6|TRBJ2-5
TGTGCCAGCAGCTTGGAGCTAGCGGGAGAGACCCAGTACTTC
CASSLELAGETQYF
>-|few|TRBV6-1|TRBJ1-3
TGTGCCAGCAGTGAAGCGGTCTGGACGGCTGGAAACACCATATATTTT
CASSEAVWTAGNTIYF
>-|-|TRBV21-1|TRBJ1-6
TGTGCCAGATGGACAGCCAGCTCCTATAATTCACCCCTCCACTTT
CARWTASSYNSPLHF
>-|once|TRBV29-1|TRBJ2-3
TGCAGCGTTGAGGGGGATACGCAGTATTTT
CSVEGDTQYF
>-|few|TRBV3-1|TRBJ1-1
TGTGCCAGCAGCCTTTCAGGGATGGCTGAAGCTTTCTTT
CASSLSGMAEAFF
>TRBD1|-|TRBV2|TRBJ1-4
TGTGCCAGCAGCGGACAGGGGTTCGAAGAAAAACTGTTTTTT
CASSGQGFEEKLFF
>TRBD1|many|TRBV5-1|TRBJ1-2
TGCGCCAGCAGCTTGGCCCCGGGACAGCGCAACTATGGCTACACCTTC
CASSLAPGQRNYGYTF
>-|-|TRBV4-3|TRBJ2-3
TGCGCCAGCAGCCCGTCTACAGGGATCGGGGCCACAGATACGCAGTATTTT
CASSPSTGIGATDTQYF
>-|once|TRBV24-1|TRBJ2-2
TGTGCCACCAGTGACCGACTTAGCACCGGGGAGCTGTTTTTT
CATSDRLSTGELFF
>-|-|TRBV9|TRBJ2-7
TGTGCCAGCGAAAGGGGGACGGGAGGCTACGAGCAGTACTTC
CASERGTGGYEQYF